The TCR beta chain under discussion was sequenced for a study of control samples from healthy donors and cancer patients. This CDR3 region has 15 residues. Germline CDR1 reads MNHEY; CDR2 reads SMNVEV (reference sequence). V gave up 8 bases and J gave up 4 bases; unmatched junction bases: 12. The table came from immunoSEQ multiplex PCR; TCRdb's copy has only in-frame clones and leaves some out. The sample holds about 68,000 clones, 83% seen once. The TCR originated in a man aged 55-75 years in good health. The V and J genes are TRBV27 and TRBJ2-5; the match to TRBD1 covers 8 bases. The sequenced sample consisted of blood. In nucleotides, the CDR3 is TGTGCCAGCGGTCAGGAACGACAGGGGAGAGAGACCCAGTACTTC. Translating gives CASGQERQGRETQYF.